This TCR beta chain is drawn from a study of Graves' ophthalmopathy and Graves' hyperthyroidism. General observations from the study: Separation of ophthalmopathy from stable hyperthyroidism was achieved by a 13-signature model, at about 89% sensitivity and approximately 84% specificity.

The authors amplified TCR beta CDR3 regions, and they did so from RNA transcripts for repertoire sequencing. The first round was an RT-PCR with HTBI primers, and the second round was a multiplex PCR. TCRdb re-called the multiplex PCR reads with MiXCR, one entry per CDR3 protein. The sample gives 340,000 or so distinct CDR3 sequences, under 20% of which show up once; 12% is in the top ten. CDR1 is SGDLS, CDR2 YYNGEE, per germline. With V trimmed by 3 bases and J by 8 bases, 9 bases remained unmatched. The CDR3 consists of 15 residues. Presentation of ophthalmopathy in the donors involved moderate-to-severe activity, CAS ≥3, NOSPECS ≥4 and a duration under 3 months. This clonotype was picked up a small number of times. Antigen unknown.

V is TRBV9 and J is TRBJ2-4; TRBD1 matches 9 bases. The clonotype was recovered from an adult man with Graves' ophthalmopathy. The sample taken for sequencing was peripheral blood. The CDR3 reads CASSAFRDREDIQYF. DNA for the CDR3: TGTGCCAGCAGCGCTTTCCGGGACAGGGAAGACATTCAGTACTTC. Using reference TRBV9 and TRBJ2-4 for the parts outside the CDR3, the full variable domain is DSGVTQTPKHLITATGQRVTLRCSPRSGDLSVYWYQQSLDQGLQFLIQYYNGEERAKGNILERFSAQQFPDLHSELNLSSLELGDSALYFCASSAFRDREDIQYFGAGTRLSVL.